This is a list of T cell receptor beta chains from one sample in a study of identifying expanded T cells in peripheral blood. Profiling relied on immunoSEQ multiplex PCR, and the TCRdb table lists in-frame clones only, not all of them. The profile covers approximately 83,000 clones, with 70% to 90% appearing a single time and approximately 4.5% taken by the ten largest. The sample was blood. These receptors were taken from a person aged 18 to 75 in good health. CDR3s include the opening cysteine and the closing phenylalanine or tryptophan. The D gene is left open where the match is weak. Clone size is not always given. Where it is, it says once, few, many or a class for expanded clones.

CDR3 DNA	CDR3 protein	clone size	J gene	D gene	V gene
TGTGCCAGCAGCCCCGGGTGGGCACCCACTTACTTC	CASSPGWAPTYF	NA	TRBJ2-5	NA	TRBV7-9
TGTGCCAGCAACCTCAACCTGGACAGAAGCGAGCAGTACTTC	CASNLNLDRSEQYF	NA	TRBJ2-7	NA	TRBV6-5
TGTGCCAGCAGCTTAGGGGAAACTGAAGCTTTCTTT	CASSLGETEAFF	NA	TRBJ1-1	NA	TRBV7-8
TGTGCCAGCAGTTTATGGGGTGAGCAGTTCTTC	CASSLWGEQFF	NA	TRBJ2-1	NA	TRBV5-6
TGTGCCAGCAGCTTCGCCTCCGGGACTAGCAAAGAGACCCAGTACTTC	CASSFASGTSKETQYF	NA	TRBJ2-5	TRBD2	TRBV7-9
TGCGCCAGCAGTGAGTCTCGATTCTCTGGGGCCAACGTCCTGACTTTC	CASSESRFSGANVLTF	NA	TRBJ2-6	NA	TRBV10-2
TGTGCCAGTACTGTTACAGGGGGGACCAAAAACATTCAGTACTTC	CASTVTGGTKNIQYF	NA	TRBJ2-4	TRBD1	TRBV19
TGTGCCAGCAGCCCGTGGGGGGCAGTGAACACTGAAGCTTTCTTT	CASSPWGAVNTEAFF	NA	TRBJ1-1	NA	TRBV11-3
TGTGCCAGCAGCCCCGCACCTGGGGCCAACGTCCTGACTTTC	CASSPAPGANVLTF	once	TRBJ2-6	NA	TRBV9
TGTGCCAGCAGTCCCGGACAGGGGAATTCACCCCTCCACTTT	CASSPGQGNSPLHF	NA	TRBJ1-6	TRBD1	TRBV28
TGTGCCAGCAGTGAAGACTACACTGAAGCTTTCTTT	CASSEDYTEAFF	NA	TRBJ1-1	NA	TRBV6-1
TGTGCCAGCAGCTCCCGCTCCCGCGGGGGGTATGGCTACACCTTC	CASSSRSRGGYGYTF	NA	TRBJ1-2	NA	TRBV5-6
TGTGCCAGCACCCTGGGGAGCCGTTTTACCTACGAGCAGTACTTC	CASTLGSRFTYEQYF	few	TRBJ2-7	NA	TRBV5-6
TGTGCCAGCGTTATAACCCGGGGAAACCAGATCATGAACACTGAAGCTTTCTTT	CASVITRGNQIMNTEAFF	NA	TRBJ1-1	NA	TRBV7-9
TGTGCCAGCAGCCGGACAGGGATGTCCAACTATGGCTACACCTTC	CASSRTGMSNYGYTF	NA	TRBJ1-2	TRBD1	TRBV13
TGTGCCTGGAGTGTAATATTAGGTCAAATGTTCCCTACTAGCACAGATACGCAGTATTTT	CAWSVILGQMFPTSTDTQYF	NA	TRBJ2-3	NA	TRBV30
TGCGCCAGCAGCCAAGCTGCCCCCCTGGTCGGGACTGAAGCTTTCTTT	CASSQAAPLVGTEAFF	NA	TRBJ1-1	NA	TRBV4-3
TGTGCCAGCTCACGTTGGGGGACAGGGAGCTACGAGCAGTACTTC	CASSRWGTGSYEQYF	NA	TRBJ2-7	TRBD1	TRBV9
TGCGCCAGCTCCCTTGAGGGGGGAAACACTGAAGCTTTCTTT	CASSLEGGNTEAFF	once	TRBJ1-1	NA	TRBV5-1
TGTGCCAGCTCACCAGACATCAGGAACACTGAAGCTTTCTTT	CASSPDIRNTEAFF	NA	TRBJ1-1	NA	TRBV18
TGTGCCAGCAGTTCAGGGTGGGTTGACGGAAAACTGTTTTTT	CASSSGWVDGKLFF	NA	TRBJ1-4	NA	TRBV6-5
TGTGCCAGCAGCTTAGCTCAGGGGGGAGGCTACACCTTC	CASSLAQGGGYTF	NA	TRBJ1-2	TRBD1	TRBV7-2
TGTGCCAGCAGCGACACAGGAGTATGGGGCTACACCTTC	CASSDTGVWGYTF	NA	TRBJ1-2	NA	TRBV6-1
TGTGCCAGCAGCTCGCCGACAGGAGTTAATTCACCCCTCCACTTT	CASSSPTGVNSPLHF	NA	TRBJ1-6	NA	TRBV7-2
TGTGCCAGCAGCCAGATTTGGCGCACAGATACGCAGTATTTT	CASSQIWRTDTQYF	NA	TRBJ2-3	NA	TRBV7-2
TGTGCCAGCAGCGTATACGGGGTCGACACCGGGGAGCTGTTTTTT	CASSVYGVDTGELFF	NA	TRBJ2-2	NA	TRBV9
TGTGCCAGCAGCAAAAGGGCTGACGAGCAGTACTTC	CASSKRADEQYF	NA	TRBJ2-7	NA	TRBV7-9
TGTGCCAGCAGCGCTAGCGGGGGGAACCAAGAGACCCAGTACTTC	CASSASGGNQETQYF	NA	TRBJ2-5	TRBD2	TRBV9
TGTGCCAGCAGCTTAGATTTCGACAGCTACTATGGCTACACCTTC	CASSLDFDSYYGYTF	NA	TRBJ1-2	NA	TRBV7-2
TGTGCCAGTAGTACCCCCGGGACAGGGTCGAAGGGAGGGCAGCCCCAGCATTTT	CASSTPGTGSKGGQPQHF	NA	TRBJ1-5	TRBD1	TRBV19
TGTGCCACCAGCAGAGTGTTAGGGGACTATGGCTACACCTTC	CATSRVLGDYGYTF	NA	TRBJ1-2	NA	TRBV15
TGTGCCAGCAGCTTGGGCACGGCCGGTTATTCAGATACGCAGTATTTT	CASSLGTAGYSDTQYF	NA	TRBJ2-3	NA	TRBV5-5
TGTGCCAGCAGTTACATAGGAGGGAACTATGGCTACACCTTC	CASSYIGGNYGYTF	NA	TRBJ1-2	NA	TRBV6-5
TGTGCCAGCAGTGAATGGTACGAGCAGTACTTC	CASSEWYEQYF	few	TRBJ2-7	NA	TRBV6-1
TGTGCCAGCAGCCGAACTTCTGGGGCCAACGTCCTGACTTTC	CASSRTSGANVLTF	NA	TRBJ2-6	NA	TRBV7-2
TGTGCCAGCAGTGGATCGGGACAGGGTGTTCAGCCCCAGCATTTT	CASSGSGQGVQPQHF	NA	TRBJ1-5	TRBD1	TRBV28
TGTGCCAGCAGCTTAGTGTCTGAAAAACTGTTTTTT	CASSLVSEKLFF	NA	TRBJ1-4	NA	TRBV7-9
TGTGCCAGCAGCCGTTTTCCCCCTCACTATGGCTACACCTTC	CASSRFPPHYGYTF	NA	TRBJ1-2	NA	TRBV7-9
TGTGCCAGCAGCTGGACAGCGGAGATTGAAGCTTTCTTT	CASSWTAEIEAFF	NA	TRBJ1-1	NA	TRBV7-2
TGCAGCGTTGACAGGGGGAACACTGAAGCTTTCTTT	CSVDRGNTEAFF	NA	TRBJ1-1	NA	TRBV29-1
TGTGCCAGCAGCTTAGCCCCGAGTTCTGGGGAGACCCAGTACTTC	CASSLAPSSGETQYF	NA	TRBJ2-5	NA	TRBV11-2
TGCGCCAGCAGCCAAGATCGAAGCTTGACCGGGGAGCTGTTTTTT	CASSQDRSLTGELFF	few	TRBJ2-2	NA	TRBV4-3
TGTGCCAGCAGCCGACTAGCGGGACTGCAAGAGACCCAGTACTTC	CASSRLAGLQETQYF	NA	TRBJ2-5	TRBD2	TRBV7-9
TGCGCCAGCAGCCCTGGCTGGGGTTTAGGCACTGAAGCTTTCTTT	CASSPGWGLGTEAFF	NA	TRBJ1-1	NA	TRBV5-1
TGTGCCAGCAGCTTAGCCCCGGGACCCTATAATTCACCCCTCCACTTT	CASSLAPGPYNSPLHF	NA	TRBJ1-6	NA	TRBV7-2
TGTGCCAGCAGTTACGTACCAGGGCCGGGAAGTAAGCAGTATTTT	CASSYVPGPGSKQYF	NA	TRBJ2-3	NA	TRBV6-5
TGTGCCTGGAGACCGCGGGCCGTACGGGAGCAGTACTTC	CAWRPRAVREQYF	NA	TRBJ2-7	NA	TRBV30
TGTGCCAGCAGCCGCTCTCTTTGGGGGGACAAACTAACTGCTGGAAACACCATATATTTT	CASSRSLWGDKLTAGNTIYF	NA	TRBJ1-3	NA	TRBV13